This TCR beta chain was identified during a study of blood T cell repertoires in COVID-19. Study-level background: Whether acute or convalescent, the COVID-19 samples came from the United States, Italy and Spain.

The CDR3 has 15 residues. The germline CDR1 and CDR2 sequences are SGHRS and YFSETQ. Germline trimming cut 4 bases from V and 2 bases from J; bases unmatched to any gene: 2. Recruits, aged roughly 18 to 95 years, lived in 24 US areas. Donors were grouped by their self-reported clinical history. Per the original methods: Amplification with reference gene primers provided the estimates of nucleated cell counts. Only in-frame clones appear in the TCRdb table, and some are missing; sequencing was by immunoSEQ multiplex PCR. D and trimming were read from the DNA, whereas the V and J calls and clone size are those reported in that table. The sample shows over 150,000 clones, roughly 84% of them seen only once.

What was sequenced was PBMCs or T cells enriched from blood (not recorded which). The chain couples TRBV5-1 to TRBJ1-6; TRBD1 matches 8 bases. The source is a man aged 35-49 years who had recovered from COVID-19. The CDR3 sequence is CASSQDRAYNSPLHF. In DNA form, the CDR3 reads TGCGCCAGCAGCCAGGACAGGGCCTATAATTCACCCCTCCACTTT.